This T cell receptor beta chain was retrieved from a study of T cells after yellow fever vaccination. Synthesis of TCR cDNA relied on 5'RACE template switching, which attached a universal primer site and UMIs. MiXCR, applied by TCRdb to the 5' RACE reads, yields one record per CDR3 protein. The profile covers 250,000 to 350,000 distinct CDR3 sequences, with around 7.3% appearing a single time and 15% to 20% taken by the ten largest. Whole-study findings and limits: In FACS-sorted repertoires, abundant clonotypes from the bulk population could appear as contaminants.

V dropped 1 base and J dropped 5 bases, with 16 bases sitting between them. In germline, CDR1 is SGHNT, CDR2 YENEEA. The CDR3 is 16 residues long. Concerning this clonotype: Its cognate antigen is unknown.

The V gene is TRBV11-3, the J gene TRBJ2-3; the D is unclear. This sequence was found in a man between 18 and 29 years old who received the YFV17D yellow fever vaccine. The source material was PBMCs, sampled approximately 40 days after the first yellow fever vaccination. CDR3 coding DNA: TGTGCCAGCAGCTTAGGGGTCAATCGATACAGAGATACGCAGTATTTT. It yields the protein CASSLGVNRYRDTQYF.